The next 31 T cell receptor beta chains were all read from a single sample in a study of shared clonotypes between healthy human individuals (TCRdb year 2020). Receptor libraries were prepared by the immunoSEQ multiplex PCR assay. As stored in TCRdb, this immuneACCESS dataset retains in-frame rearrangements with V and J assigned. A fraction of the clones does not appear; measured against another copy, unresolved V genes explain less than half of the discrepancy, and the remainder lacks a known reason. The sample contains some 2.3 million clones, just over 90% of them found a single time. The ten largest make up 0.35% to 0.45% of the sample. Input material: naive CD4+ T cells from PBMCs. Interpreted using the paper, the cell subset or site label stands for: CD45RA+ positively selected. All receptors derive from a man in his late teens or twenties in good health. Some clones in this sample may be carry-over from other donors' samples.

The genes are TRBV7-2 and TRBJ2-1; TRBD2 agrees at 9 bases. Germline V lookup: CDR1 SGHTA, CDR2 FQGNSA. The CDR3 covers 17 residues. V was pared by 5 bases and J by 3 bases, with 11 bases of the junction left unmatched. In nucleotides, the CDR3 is TGTGCCAGCAGCCTGAGGGTAATAGCGGGAGTCTACAATGAGCAGTTCTTC. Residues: CASSLRVIAGVYNEQFF.

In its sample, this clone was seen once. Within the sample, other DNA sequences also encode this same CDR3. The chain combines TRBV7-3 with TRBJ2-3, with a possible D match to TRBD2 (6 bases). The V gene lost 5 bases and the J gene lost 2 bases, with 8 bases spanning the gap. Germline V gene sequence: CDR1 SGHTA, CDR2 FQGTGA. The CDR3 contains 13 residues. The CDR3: CASSGTSTDTQYF. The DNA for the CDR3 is TGTGCCAGCAGCGGGACTTCCACAGATACGCAGTATTTT.

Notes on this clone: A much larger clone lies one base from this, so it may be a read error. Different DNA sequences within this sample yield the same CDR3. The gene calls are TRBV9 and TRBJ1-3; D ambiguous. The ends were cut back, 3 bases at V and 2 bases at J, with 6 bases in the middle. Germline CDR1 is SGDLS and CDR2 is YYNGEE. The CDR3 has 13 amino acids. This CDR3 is CASSDSPGNTIYF. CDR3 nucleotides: TGTGCCAGCAGCGACTCCCCTGGAAACACCATATATTTT. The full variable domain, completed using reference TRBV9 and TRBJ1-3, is DSGVTQTPKHLITATGQRVTLRCSPRSGDLSVYWYQQSLDQGLQFLIQYYNGEERAKGNILERFSAQQFPDLHSELNLSSLELGDSALYFCASSDSPGNTIYFGEGSWLTVV.

The CDR3 spells CASSYGQGSGPQHF. CDR3 bases: TGTGCCAGCAGCTACGGACAGGGGAGTGGGCCCCAGCATTTT. The chain recombines TRBV5-5 with TRBJ1-5; 9 bases are shared with TRBD1. CDR3 length equals 14 residues. V dropped 3 bases and J dropped 9; count of bases not matched to a gene: 7. Per germline, CDR1 SGHKS and CDR2 YYEKEE (reference sequence).

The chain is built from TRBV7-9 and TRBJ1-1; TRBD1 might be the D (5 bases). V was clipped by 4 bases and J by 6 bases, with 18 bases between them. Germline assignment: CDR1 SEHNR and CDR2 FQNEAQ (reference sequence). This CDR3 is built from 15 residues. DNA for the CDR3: TGTGCCAGCAGCTCCCCGAATAGGGGAGGGGCTGAAGCTTTCTTT. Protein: CASSSPNRGGAEAFF.

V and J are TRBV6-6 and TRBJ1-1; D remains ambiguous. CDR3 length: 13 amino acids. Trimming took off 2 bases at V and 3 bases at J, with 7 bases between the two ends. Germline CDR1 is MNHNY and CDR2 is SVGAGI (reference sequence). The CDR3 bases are TGTGCCAGCAGTTACGCGGTTCACACTGAAGCTTTCTTT. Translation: CASSYAVHTEAFF.

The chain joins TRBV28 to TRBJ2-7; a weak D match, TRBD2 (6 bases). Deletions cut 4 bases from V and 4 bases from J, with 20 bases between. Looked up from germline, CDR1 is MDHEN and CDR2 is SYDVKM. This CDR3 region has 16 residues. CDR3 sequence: CASSSPLLAENYEQYF. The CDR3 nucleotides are TGTGCCAGCAGTTCCCCTCTGTTAGCGGAGAATTACGAGCAGTACTTC. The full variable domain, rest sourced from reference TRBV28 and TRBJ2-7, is DVKVTQSSRYLVKRTGEKVFLECVQDMDHENMFWYRQDPGLGLRLIYFSYDVKMKEKGDIPEGYSVSREKKERFSLILESASTNQTSMYLCASSSPLLAENYEQYFGPGTRLTVT.

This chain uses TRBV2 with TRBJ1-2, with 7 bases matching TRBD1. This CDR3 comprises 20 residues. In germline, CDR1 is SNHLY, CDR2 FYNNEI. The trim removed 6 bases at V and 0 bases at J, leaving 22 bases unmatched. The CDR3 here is CASRGSVLSGQRRPNYGYTF. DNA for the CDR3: TGTGCCAGCAGAGGGAGTGTACTTTCGGGACAGAGGCGCCCTAACTATGGCTACACCTTC.

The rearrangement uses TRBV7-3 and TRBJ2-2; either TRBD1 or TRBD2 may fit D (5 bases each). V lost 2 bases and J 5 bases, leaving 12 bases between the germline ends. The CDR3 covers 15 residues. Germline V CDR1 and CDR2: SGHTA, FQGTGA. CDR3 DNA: TGTGCCAGCAGCTTATCTGTTGGGGGAACCGGGGAGCTGTTTTTT. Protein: CASSLSVGGTGELFF. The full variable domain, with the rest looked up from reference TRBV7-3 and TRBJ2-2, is GAGVSQTPSNKVTEKGKYVELRCDPISGHTALYWYRQSLGQGPEFLIYFQGTGAADDSGLPNDRFFAVRPEGSVSTLKIQRTERGDSAVYLCASSLSVGGTGELFFGEGSRLTVL.

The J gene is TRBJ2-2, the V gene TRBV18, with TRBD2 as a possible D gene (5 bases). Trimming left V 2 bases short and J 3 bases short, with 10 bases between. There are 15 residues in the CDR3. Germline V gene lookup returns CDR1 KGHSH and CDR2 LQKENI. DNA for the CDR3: TGTGCCAGCTCACCATTACTGCGGGACACCGGGGAGCTGTTTTTT. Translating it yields CASSPLLRDTGELFF.

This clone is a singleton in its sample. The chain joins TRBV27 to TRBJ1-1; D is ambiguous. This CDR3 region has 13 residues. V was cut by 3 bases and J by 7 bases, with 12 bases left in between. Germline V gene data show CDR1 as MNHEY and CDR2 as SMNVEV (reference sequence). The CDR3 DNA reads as TGTGCCAGCAGTTTGCGGTCCGGCGGTGAAGCTTTCTTT. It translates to CASSLRSGGEAFF.

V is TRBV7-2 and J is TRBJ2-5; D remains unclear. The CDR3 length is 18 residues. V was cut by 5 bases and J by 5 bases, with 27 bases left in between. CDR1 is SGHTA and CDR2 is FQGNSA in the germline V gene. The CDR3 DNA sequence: TGTGCCAGCAGCCCCCTCGCACGGTCAGGTACTTTGTTGGAGACCCAGTACTTC. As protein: CASSPLARSGTLLETQYF.

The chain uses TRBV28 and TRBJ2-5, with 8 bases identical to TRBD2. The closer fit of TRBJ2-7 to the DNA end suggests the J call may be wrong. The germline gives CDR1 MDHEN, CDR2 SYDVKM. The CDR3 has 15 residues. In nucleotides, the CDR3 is TGTGCCAGCACGGCCTCGGGGGGGCTCTTCTACGAGCAGTACTTC. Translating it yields CASTASGGLFYEQYF.

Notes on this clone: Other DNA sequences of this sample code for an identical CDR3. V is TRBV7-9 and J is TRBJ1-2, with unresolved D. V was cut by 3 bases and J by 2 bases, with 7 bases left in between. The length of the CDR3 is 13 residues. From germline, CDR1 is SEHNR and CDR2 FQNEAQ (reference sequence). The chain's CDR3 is CASSFGENYGYTF. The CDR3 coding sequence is TGTGCCAGCAGCTTCGGGGAGAACTATGGCTACACCTTC.

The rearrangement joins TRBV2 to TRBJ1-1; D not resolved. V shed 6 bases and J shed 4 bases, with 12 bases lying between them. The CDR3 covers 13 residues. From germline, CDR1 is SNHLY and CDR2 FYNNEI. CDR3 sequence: CASRFTTSTEAFF. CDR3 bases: TGTGCCAGCAGGTTTACTACGAGCACTGAAGCTTTCTTT.

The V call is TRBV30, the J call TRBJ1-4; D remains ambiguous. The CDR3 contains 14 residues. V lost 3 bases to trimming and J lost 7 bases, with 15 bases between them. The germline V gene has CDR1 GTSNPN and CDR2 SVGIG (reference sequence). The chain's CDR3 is CAWSPLFTGEKLFF. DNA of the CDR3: TGTGCCTGGAGCCCCCTCTTTACGGGTGAAAAACTGTTTTTT.

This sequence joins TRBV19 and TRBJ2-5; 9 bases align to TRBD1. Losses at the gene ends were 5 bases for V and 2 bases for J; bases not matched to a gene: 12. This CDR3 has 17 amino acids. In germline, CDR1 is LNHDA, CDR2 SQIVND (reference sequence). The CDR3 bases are TGTGCCAGTAGTGTTGGCTGGGACAGGGAGTCTCAAGAGACCCAGTACTTC. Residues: CASSVGWDRESQETQYF.

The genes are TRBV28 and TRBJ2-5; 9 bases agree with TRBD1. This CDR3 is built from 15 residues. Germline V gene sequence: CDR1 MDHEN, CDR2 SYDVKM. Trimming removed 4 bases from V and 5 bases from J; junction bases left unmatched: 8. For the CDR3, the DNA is TGTGCCAGCAGTTCCCCACACAGGGGGCCCGAGACCCAGTACTTC. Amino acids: CASSSPHRGPETQYF.

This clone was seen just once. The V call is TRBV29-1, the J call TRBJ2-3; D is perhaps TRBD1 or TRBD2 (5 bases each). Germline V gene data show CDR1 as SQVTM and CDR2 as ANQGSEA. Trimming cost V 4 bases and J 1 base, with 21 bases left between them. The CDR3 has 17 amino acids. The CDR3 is CSVGVYPGQGGTDTQYF. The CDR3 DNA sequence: TGCAGCGTTGGGGTTTACCCGGGGCAGGGAGGCACAGATACGCAGTATTTT.

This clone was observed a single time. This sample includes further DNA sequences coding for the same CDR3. CDR3 loop: CASSLLGGSTDTQYF. CDR3 DNA sequence: TGTGCCAGCAGTTTATTGGGCGGTTCCACAGATACGCAGTATTTT. The chain is built from TRBV28 and TRBJ2-3; D is unresolved. Looked up from germline, CDR1 is MDHEN and CDR2 is SYDVKM. The CDR3 runs to 15 residues. Trimming removed 1 base at V and 2 bases at J, with 10 bases between.

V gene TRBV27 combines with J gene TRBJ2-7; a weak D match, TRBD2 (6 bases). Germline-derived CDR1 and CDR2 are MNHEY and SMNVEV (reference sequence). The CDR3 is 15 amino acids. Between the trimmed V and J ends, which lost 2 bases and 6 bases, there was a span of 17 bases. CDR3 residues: CASSLLGGSLPEQYF. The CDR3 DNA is TGTGCCAGCAGTTTACTCGGAGGGAGTCTACCCGAGCAGTACTTC.

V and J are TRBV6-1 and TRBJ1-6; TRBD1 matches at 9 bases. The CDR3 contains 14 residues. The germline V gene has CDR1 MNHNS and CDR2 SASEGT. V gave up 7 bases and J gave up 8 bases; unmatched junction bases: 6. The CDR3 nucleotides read TGTGCCAGCACCGGAGGGACAGGGCATTCACCCCTCCACTTT. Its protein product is CASTGGTGHSPLHF.

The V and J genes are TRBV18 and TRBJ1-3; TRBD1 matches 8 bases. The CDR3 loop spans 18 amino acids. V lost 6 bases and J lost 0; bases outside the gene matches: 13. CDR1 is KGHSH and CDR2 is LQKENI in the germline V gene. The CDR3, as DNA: TGTGCCAGCTCCCGAACATCCAGGGGGCACGGCTCTGGAAACACCATATATTTT. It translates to CASSRTSRGHGSGNTIYF.

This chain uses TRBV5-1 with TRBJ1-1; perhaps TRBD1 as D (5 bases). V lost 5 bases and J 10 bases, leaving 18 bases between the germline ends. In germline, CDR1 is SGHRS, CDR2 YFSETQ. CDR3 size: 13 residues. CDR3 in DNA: TGCGCCAGCAGTTATACCAGGGCGGGGGTAGCTTTCTTT. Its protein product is CASSYTRAGVAFF.

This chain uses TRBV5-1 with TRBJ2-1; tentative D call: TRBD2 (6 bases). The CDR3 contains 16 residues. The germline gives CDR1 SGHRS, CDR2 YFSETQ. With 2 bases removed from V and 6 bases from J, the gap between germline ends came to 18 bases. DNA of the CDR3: TGCGCCAGCAGCTTAACCGGGCGATTGGGGGGCAATGAGCAGTTCTTC. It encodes CASSLTGRLGGNEQFF.

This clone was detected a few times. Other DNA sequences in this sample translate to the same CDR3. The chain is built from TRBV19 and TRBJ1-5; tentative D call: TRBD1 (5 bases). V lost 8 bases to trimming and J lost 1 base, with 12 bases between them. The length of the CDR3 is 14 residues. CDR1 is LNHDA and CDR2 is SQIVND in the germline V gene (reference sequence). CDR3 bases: TGTGCCAGTTCCCCTGGGGGGAGCAATCAGCCCCAGCATTTT. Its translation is CASSPGGSNQPQHF. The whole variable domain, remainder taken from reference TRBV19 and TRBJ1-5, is DGGITQSPKYLFRKEGQNVTLSCEQNLNHDAMYWYRQDPGQGLRLIYYSQIVNDFQKGDIAEGYSVSREKKESFPLTVTSAQKNPTAFYLCASSPGGSNQPQHFGDGTRLSIL.

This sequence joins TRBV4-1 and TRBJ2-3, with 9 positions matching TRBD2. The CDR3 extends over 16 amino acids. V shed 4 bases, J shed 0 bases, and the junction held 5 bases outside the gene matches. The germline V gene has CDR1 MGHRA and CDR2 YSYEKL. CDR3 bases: TGCGCCAGCAGCCTACGACTAGCGGAAAGCACAGATACGCAGTATTTT. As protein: CASSLRLAESTDTQYF.

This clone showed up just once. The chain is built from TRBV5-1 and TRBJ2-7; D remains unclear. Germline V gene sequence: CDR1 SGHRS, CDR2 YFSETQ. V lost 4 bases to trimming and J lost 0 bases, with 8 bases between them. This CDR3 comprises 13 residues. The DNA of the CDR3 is TGCGCCAGCAGCCCCACAGTCTCCTACGAGCAGTACTTC. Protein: CASSPTVSYEQYF.

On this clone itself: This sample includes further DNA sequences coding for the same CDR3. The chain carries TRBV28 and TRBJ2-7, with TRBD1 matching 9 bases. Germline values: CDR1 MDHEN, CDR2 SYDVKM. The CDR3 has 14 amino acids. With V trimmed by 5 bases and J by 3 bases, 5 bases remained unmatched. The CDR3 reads CASSGGQGSYEQYF. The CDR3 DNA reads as TGTGCCAGCAGTGGGGGACAGGGAAGCTACGAGCAGTACTTC.

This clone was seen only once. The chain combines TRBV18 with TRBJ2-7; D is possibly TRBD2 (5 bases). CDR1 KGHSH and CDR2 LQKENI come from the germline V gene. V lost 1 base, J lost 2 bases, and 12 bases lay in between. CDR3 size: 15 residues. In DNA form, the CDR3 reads TGTGCCAGCTCACCACTGTCTAGCCTTGCCTACGAGCAGTACTTC. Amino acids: CASSPLSSLAYEQYF.

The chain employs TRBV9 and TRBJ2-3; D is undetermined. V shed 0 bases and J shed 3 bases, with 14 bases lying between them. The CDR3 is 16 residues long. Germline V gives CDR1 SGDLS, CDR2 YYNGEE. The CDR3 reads CASSVGQNRRTDTQYF. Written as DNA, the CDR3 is TGTGCCAGCAGCGTAGGGCAAAATCGTAGGACAGATACGCAGTATTTT.